These 27 T cell receptor beta chains came from one sample sequenced in a study of human T cells and chemical hapten exposure. TCRdb reprocessed the RACE reads with MiXCR, giving one entry per CDR3 protein. The profile shows a few hundred thousand distinct CDR3 sequences, around 5% of them singletons. Time point: patch test 1, 2 weeks after DPC sensitization. The treatment: therapeutic diphenylcyclopropenone sensitization with weekly scalp DPC. This material consisted of whole blood, taken in connection with sensitization to the hapten diphenylcyclopropenone (DPC). Receptor source: a woman in her forties or fifties with alopecia areata. Some clones in this sample may be carry-over from other donors' samples.

The chain recombines TRBV6-5 with TRBJ2-3; tentatively, D is TRBD2 (5 bases). V dropped 2 bases and J dropped 4 bases, with 13 bases sitting between them. The CDR3 runs to 15 residues. From germline, CDR1 is MNHEY and CDR2 SVGAGI. The chain's CDR3 is CASSYGVARSDTQYF. Written as DNA, the CDR3 is TGTGCCAGCAGTTACGGCGTAGCGAGGTCAGATACGCAGTATTTT.

Regarding this clonotype: This sequence may be a read error, since a much larger clone differs from it by one base. The CDR3 DNA reads as TGTGCCAGCAGCCAAGTGGCAGATAATCCACCCCTCCACTTT. The encoded protein is CASSQVADNPPLHF. This rearrangement joins TRBV3-1 to TRBJ1-6; D is undetermined. This CDR3 has 14 residues. The germline V gene has CDR1 LGHDT and CDR2 YNNKEL (reference sequence).

CDR3 in DNA: TGTGCCAGCAGTTCCCCGACAGGGGAGGTTCCCTACGAGCAGTACTTC. As protein: CASSSPTGEVPYEQYF. The chain employs TRBV6-2 or TRBV6-3 and TRBJ2-7; 8 bases match TRBD1. After removal of 4 bases from V and 2 bases from J, the junction contained 10 bases not matched to a gene. The germline gives CDR1 MNHEY, CDR2 SVGEGT. CDR3 size: 16 residues.

Points on this clonotype: This may come from a read error, since a much larger clone is one base off. The rearrangement joins TRBV30 to TRBJ1-3; no definite D call. The CDR3 length is 13 residues. Germline V gives CDR1 GTSNPN, CDR2 SVGIG (reference sequence). The CDR3 loop is CAWTQSSGNTTYF. The CDR3 DNA sequence: TGTGCCTGGACCCAGAGCTCTGGAAACACCACATATTTT.

This clonotype was recorded many times. The chain recombines TRBV6-4 with TRBJ2-5; D is tentatively TRBD1 or TRBD2 (7 bases each). V was cut by 0 bases and J by 4 bases, with 18 bases left in between. CDR1 and CDR2 (germline): MRHNA, SNTAGT. CDR3 length: 17 amino acids. CDR3 coding DNA: TGTGCCAGCAGTGACTCGACAGGGAGGGGGTTCAGAGAGACCCAGTACTTC. Translated, it gives CASSDSTGRGFRETQYF.

The V and J genes are TRBV29-1 and TRBJ2-1; 13 bases line up with TRBD2. V lost 8 bases and J lost 5; bases outside the gene matches: 15. Germline-derived CDR1 and CDR2 are SQVTM and ANQGSEA. The length of the CDR3 is 17 residues. CDR3 amino acids: CSTRTSGSRVKHNEQFF. The CDR3 nucleotides read TGCAGCACCAGGACTAGCGGGAGTAGGGTAAAGCACAATGAGCAGTTCTTC.

Of note for this clonotype: Since a much larger clone is just one base distant, this may be a read error. The rearrangement links TRBV28 to TRBJ2-3, with D possibly called TRBD1 or TRBD2 (5 bases each). V was cut by 6 bases and J by 4 bases, with 14 bases left in between. The germline V gene encodes CDR1 MDHEN and CDR2 SYDVKM. This CDR3 is built from 14 residues. The CDR3 coding sequence is TGTGCCAGCAGATCGGGGCTAGGAGCAGATACGCAGTATTTT. Translating it yields CASRSGLGADTQYF.

This clonotype was detected only a few times. V usage is TRBV14 and J usage is TRBJ2-3; 8 nucleotides match TRBD2. With 0 bases clipped from V and 5 bases from J, the junction kept 16 bases outside the gene matches. Germline V lookup: CDR1 SGHDN, CDR2 FVKESK. The CDR3 sequence is 19 residues long. CDR3 nucleotides: TGTGCCAGCAGCCAAGAAGTACGTGTAGTAGCGGGAAGGAAAGATACGCAGTATTTT. It yields the protein CASSQEVRVVAGRKDTQYF.

This clonotype was seen a few times. The chain joins TRBV12-3 or TRBV12-4 to TRBJ2-3; 8 nucleotides match TRBD2. The CDR3 totals 17 residues. The J segment lost 2 bases and the V segment lost 0 bases, leaving 7 bases of the junction unmatched. CDR3 sequence: CASSLARRGAHTDTQYF. DNA of the CDR3: TGTGCCAGCAGTTTAGCGCGGCGGGGGGCTCACACAGATACGCAGTATTTT.

This clonotype was observed many times. This chain links TRBV5-1 with TRBJ2-7; 7 bases match TRBD1. V was pared by 3 bases and J by 2 bases, with 2 bases of the junction left unmatched. The CDR3 is made up of 13 amino acids. Germline values: CDR1 SGHRS, CDR2 YFSETQ. The CDR3 DNA follows: TGCGCCAGCAGCTGGGGACAGACCTACGAGCAGTACTTC. This codes for CASSWGQTYEQYF.

This clonotype was detected many times. The V gene is TRBV28, the J gene TRBJ2-3; D not certain. From germline, CDR1 is MDHEN and CDR2 SYDVKM. The CDR3 length is 14 residues. Trimming pared 3 bases from V and 1 base from J, leaving 8 bases between. The CDR3 region has the DNA TGTGCCAGCAGTTTGACGGTGGGCACAGATACGCAGTATTTT. Protein product: CASSLTVGTDTQYF.

V gene TRBV20-1 combines with J gene TRBJ1-6; 9 bases are a match to TRBD1. The germline CDR1 and CDR2 sequences are DFQATT and SNEGSKA (reference sequence). The CDR3 consists of 13 residues. J gave up 10 bases and V 5 bases, and 6 bases lay outside the gene matches. The CDR3 here is CSAAGTGKSPLHF. CDR3 coding DNA: TGCAGTGCTGCTGGGACAGGGAAATCACCCCTCCACTTT.

This chain joins TRBV29-1 and TRBJ2-2; 10 positions agree with TRBD1. The CDR3 spans 15 residues. Germline-derived CDR1 and CDR2 are SQVTM and ANQGSEA. Trimming cost V 5 bases and J 6 bases; bases outside gene matches: 9. The CDR3 region is CSVFLDRGRAGELFF. In nucleotides, the CDR3 is TGCAGCGTTTTCCTTGACAGGGGGCGCGCCGGGGAGCTGTTTTTT.

This clonotype was detected many times. The CDR3 spells CASSQVPFVTGEVTEAFF. The CDR3 DNA reads as TGTGCCAGCAGCCAAGTCCCTTTCGTAACAGGGGAGGTCACTGAAGCTTTCTTT. The chain is built from TRBV14 and TRBJ1-1, with TRBD1 matching 7 bases. The CDR3 is 18 amino acids. V lost 1 base and J lost 4; bases outside the gene matches: 15. Per the germline V gene, CDR1 is SGHDN and CDR2 is FVKESK.

In its sample, this clonotype was seen many times. The chain is built from TRBV9 and TRBJ1-1; no firm D call. Germline CDR1 and CDR2: SGDLS and YYNGEE. This CDR3 spans 14 amino acids. Trimming left V 0 bases short and J 4 bases short, with 10 bases between. The CDR3 DNA is TGTGCCAGCAGCGTAGGTCCGGGGAGCACTGAAGCTTTCTTT. It encodes CASSVGPGSTEAFF.

With respect to this clonotype: This may stem from a read error, because a much larger clone lies one nucleotide away. This sequence joins TRBV20-1 and TRBJ1-4, with D tentatively TRBD1 (6 bases). The V and J ends lost 0 bases and 8 bases respectively, with 22 bases between them. This CDR3 contains 17 residues. The germline gives CDR1 DFQATT, CDR2 SNEGSKA (reference sequence). In DNA, the CDR3 is TGCAGTGCTAGAGATTTCAGGGGCCTACAGGGCGGGGAAAAACTGTTTTTT. Amino acids: CSARDFRGLQGGEKLFF.

V is TRBV6-5 and J is TRBJ2-7, with 11 nucleotides matching TRBD1. There are 15 residues in the CDR3. Looked up from germline, CDR1 is MNHEY and CDR2 is SVGAGI. J was trimmed by 7 bases and V by 7 bases; bases with no gene match: 12. The CDR3 sequence is CASKLLDRGRGEQYF. The CDR3 DNA reads as TGTGCCAGCAAACTCCTGGACAGGGGGCGAGGGGAGCAGTACTTC.

This clonotype was picked up many times. CDR3 in amino acids: CASSQGSTGANVLTF. The CDR3 DNA sequence: TGTGCCAGCAGCCAAGGGAGTACCGGGGCCAACGTCCTGACTTTC. The J gene is TRBJ2-6, the V gene TRBV14; D remains ambiguous. Trimming took off 1 base at V and 4 bases at J, with 8 bases between the two ends. CDR3 size: 15 residues. Germline CDR1 is SGHDN and CDR2 is FVKESK.

This chain joins TRBV5-1 and TRBJ2-2; possibly TRBD2 for D (6 bases). Per the germline V gene, CDR1 is SGHRS and CDR2 is YFSETQ. CDR3 length: 17 amino acids. V gave up 1 base and J gave up 7 bases, with 20 bases separating them. CDR3 protein: CASSLWFSGSSGGELFF. Written as DNA, the CDR3 is TGCGCCAGCAGCTTGTGGTTCTCCGGGAGTTCGGGCGGGGAGCTGTTTTTT.

This clonotype was seen only a few times. The V and J genes are TRBV7-2 and TRBJ1-2; D gene ambiguous. The germline V gene encodes CDR1 SGHTA and CDR2 FQGNSA. Trimming took off 2 bases at V and 1 base at J, with 5 bases between the two ends. This CDR3 comprises 13 residues. The CDR3 nucleotides read TGTGCCAGCAGCTTAACGAGTAACTATGGCTACACCTTC. It specifies CASSLTSNYGYTF.

This clonotype was picked up a small number of times. This rearrangement joins TRBV7-2 to TRBJ2-7; TRBD2 matches 8 bases. With 4 bases clipped from V and 3 bases from J, the junction kept 11 bases outside the gene matches. Germline CDR1 SGHTA, CDR2 FQGNSA. This CDR3 region has 16 residues. The CDR3 DNA sequence: TGTGCCAGCAGCTCGAAGCCGGGACTAGAGTACTACGAGCAGTACTTC. It yields the protein CASSSKPGLEYYEQYF.

The chain recombines TRBV30 with TRBJ2-3; D possibly uses TRBD1 or TRBD2 (5 bases each). The CDR3 consists of 13 residues. Trimming shortened V by 3 bases and J by 9 bases, and 16 bases separated the two germline ends. Germline V lookup: CDR1 GTSNPN, CDR2 SVGIG (reference sequence). CDR3 in DNA: TGTGCCTGGAGCCCCGGGGCCCTCACGACGCAGTATTTT. Translating gives CAWSPGALTTQYF.

This clonotype has just a few counts. V usage is TRBV19 and J usage is TRBJ1-5; TRBD1 aligns across 9 bases. The CDR3 contains 15 residues. V dropped 9 bases and J dropped 3; count of bases not matched to a gene: 9. In germline, CDR1 is LNHDA, CDR2 SQIVND (reference sequence). CDR3 sequence (DNA): TGTGCCAGCTCGACAGGGGACAGGGTCAATCAGCCCCAGCATTTT. Protein: CASSTGDRVNQPQHF. The variable domain in full, completed from reference TRBV19 and TRBJ1-5, reads DGGITQSPKYLFRKEGQNVTLSCEQNLNHDAMYWYRQDPGQGLRLIYYSQIVNDFQKGDIAEGYSVSREKKESFPLTVTSAQKNPTAFYLCASSTGDRVNQPQHFGDGTRLSIL.

Only a few counts were recorded for this clonotype. The J gene is TRBJ1-3, the V gene TRBV2; D is unclear. Trimming took off 3 bases at V and 4 bases at J, with 13 bases between the two ends. CDR1 and CDR2 (germline): SNHLY, FYNNEI. This CDR3 has 15 amino acids. This CDR3 is CASSERARPGNTIYF. The CDR3 DNA follows: TGTGCCAGCAGTGAGAGGGCCAGGCCAGGAAACACCATATATTTT.

A few counts support this clonotype. Here the CDR3 reads CASSWDSLLVGELFF. CDR3 bases: TGTGCCAGCAGCTGGGACAGCCTGTTAGTCGGGGAGCTGTTTTTT. The chain links TRBV7-2 to TRBJ2-2; TRBD1 agrees at 7 bases. J was trimmed by 7 bases and V by 4 bases; bases with no gene match: 9. Germline V lookup: CDR1 SGHTA, CDR2 FQGNSA. The CDR3 has 15 residues.

Ten or more counts support this clonotype. The chain has TRBV5-1 and TRBJ1-1, with D unresolved. Germline lookup yields CDR1 SGHRS and CDR2 YFSETQ. The CDR3 has 17 amino acids. Trimming stripped 0 bases from V and 1 base from J, with 16 bases between. CDR3 nucleotide sequence: TGCGCCAGCAGCTTGGCCGATCACGGGGTGACGAACACTGAAGCTTTCTTT. This sequence encodes CASSLADHGVTNTEAFF.

The gene calls are TRBV28 and TRBJ2-5, with 10 bases aligning to TRBD1. CDR3 length: 15 residues. Germline trimming cut 10 bases from V and 3 bases from J; bases unmatched to any gene: 11. Germline loops: CDR1 MDHEN, CDR2 SYDVKM. The CDR3 bases are TGTGCCACAAGGGACAGGGGATTCCCAAAAGAGACCCAGTACTTC. Its protein product is CATRDRGFPKETQYF. The full variable domain, in which reference TRBV28 and TRBJ2-5 provide the parts outside the CDR3, is DVKVTQSSRYLVKRTGEKVFLECVQDMDHENMFWYRQDPGLGLRLIYFSYDVKMKEKGDIPEGYSVSREKKERFSLILESASTNQTSMYLCATRDRGFPKETQYFGPGTRLLVL.